This TCR beta chain stems from a study of OX40 agonist ivuxolimab in advanced cancers. Using immunoSEQ multiplex PCR, the repertoire was profiled, and TCRdb retains in-frame clones only, with some absent. The table has 80,000 or so clones, approximately 84% seen once. Worth noting for this clone: Its antigen is currently unknown.

Germline lookup yields CDR1 SQVTM and CDR2 ANQGSEA. V dropped 7 bases and J dropped 1 base, with 13 bases sitting between them. The CDR3 extends over 13 amino acids. Study-level findings and limits: There was clonal expansion of CD4+ and CD8+ blood T cells by week 6 at 0.1 to 3.0 mg/kg.

The clonotype originates from an adult with an advanced solid tumor such as melanoma, head and neck, liver or kidney cancer. This chain links TRBV29-1 with TRBJ1-1; weak D call: TRBD1 (5 bases). The source material was CD4+ or CD8+ T cells sorted from blood, sampled in a trial of the OX40 agonist ivuxolimab. The CDR3 sequence: CSAGGGPNTEAFF. The CDR3 coding sequence is TGCAGCGCGGGGGGGGGACCGAACACTGAAGCTTTCTTT. Complete variable domain (other parts from reference TRBV29-1 and TRBJ1-1): SAVISQKPSRDICQRGTSLTIQCQVDSQVTMMFWYRQQPGQSLTLIATANQGSEATYESGFVIDKFPISRPNLTFSTLTVSNMSPEDSSIYLCSAGGGPNTEAFFGQGTRLTVV.